Shown below are 26 T cell receptor beta chains from a single sample sequenced in a study of patients and donors after allogeneic stem cell transplantation. TCRdb re-analysed the RT-PCR reads in MiXCR, keeping a single row per CDR3 protein. The repertoire holds almost 90,000 distinct CDR3 sequences, with 4% to 5% as singletons. Material: blood, either unsorted or a sorted T cell fraction (not recorded which). The receptors stem from a human donor who was either an allogeneic HSCT recipient or a stem cell or donor lymphocyte infusion donor (not recorded which). It is not recorded whose cells these are; they may come from a transplant donor.

This clonotype appeared many times. The rearrangement uses TRBV27 and TRBJ2-2; D possibly uses TRBD1 or TRBD2 (5 bases each). From germline, CDR1 is MNHEY and CDR2 SMNVEV (reference sequence). V dropped 0 bases and J dropped 1 base, with 12 bases sitting between them. The length of the CDR3 is 17 residues. CDR3 residues: CASSLSDGAGNTGELFF. The CDR3 nucleotides are TGTGCCAGCAGTTTATCGGACGGGGCGGGGAACACCGGGGAGCTGTTTTTT.

V and J are TRBV5-4 and TRBJ2-7, with 8 nucleotides matching TRBD2. The CDR3 is 19 amino acids. Germline CDR1 SGHNT, CDR2 YYREEE (reference sequence). V lost 3 bases to trimming and J lost 3 bases; unmatched junction nucleotides: 20. This CDR3 is CASSSKGVVGRGAVYEQYF. CDR3 sequence (DNA): TGTGCCAGCAGCTCCAAAGGGGTCGTGGGGCGGGGGGCGGTCTACGAGCAGTACTTC.

At least ten counts were recorded for this clonotype. The V gene is TRBV5-1, the J gene TRBJ1-2; D call uncertain. The germline V gene has CDR1 SGHRS and CDR2 YFSETQ. The length of the CDR3 is 16 residues. The V end lost 4 bases, the J end lost 0 bases, and 16 bases lay between the germline ends. The DNA for the CDR3 is TGCGCCAGCAGCCTAGGGTGGGCAGTTCCTAACTATGGCTACACCTTC. It specifies CASSLGWAVPNYGYTF.

This clonotype was picked up many times. V usage is TRBV7-8 and J usage is TRBJ2-2, with D unclear. CDR1 is SGHVS, CDR2 FQNEAQ, per germline. The V end was cut by 3 bases, the J end by 8 bases, with 7 bases between. The CDR3 has 12 residues. The CDR3 DNA is TGTGCCAGCAGCTTCCAAATAGGGGAGCTGTTTTTT. Protein: CASSFQIGELFF.

This clonotype was seen repeatedly, ten times or more. The chain employs TRBV10-1 and TRBJ1-3; maybe TRBD1 (6 bases). Trimming left V 5 bases short and J 1 base short, with 9 bases between. Per germline, CDR1 WNHNN and CDR2 SYGVQD (reference sequence). This CDR3 comprises 14 residues. Written as DNA, the CDR3 is TGCGCCAGCAGTACAGGGAATTCTGGAAACACCATATATTTT. Its protein is CASSTGNSGNTIYF.

Ten or more counts support this clonotype. V usage is TRBV18 and J usage is TRBJ1-3, with 10 nucleotides matching TRBD1. Trimming took 3 bases from V and 2 from J; bases not matched to a gene: 7. The CDR3 loop spans 17 amino acids. CDR1 KGHSH and CDR2 LQKENI come from the germline V gene. Here the CDR3 DNA reads TGTGCCAGCTCACCCCCGACAGGGGGCTTCACTGGAAACACCATATATTTT. Encoded protein: CASSPPTGGFTGNTIYF.

This clonotype was seen many times. The rearrangement joins TRBV5-4 to TRBJ1-5, with unresolved D. Germline V CDR1 and CDR2: SGHNT, YYREEE (reference sequence). This CDR3 region has 16 residues. With 0 bases removed from V and 7 bases from J, the gap between germline ends came to 17 bases. CDR3 loop: CASSLDGSGYGQPQHF. Here the CDR3 DNA reads TGTGCCAGCAGCTTGGATGGTTCCGGGTACGGACAGCCCCAGCATTTT.

The V gene is TRBV9, the J gene TRBJ1-1; the D gene is possibly TRBD1 (5 bases). In germline, CDR1 is SGDLS, CDR2 YYNGEE. The V gene lost 3 bases and the J gene lost 1 base, with 19 bases spanning the gap. The CDR3 loop spans 17 amino acids. DNA of the CDR3: TGTGCCAGCAGCGCGGACCCCATGACAGTTTCGAACACTGAAGCTTTCTTT. It encodes CASSADPMTVSNTEAFF.

Many counts were recorded for this clonotype. The chain is built from TRBV5-6 and TRBJ2-7; tentatively, D is TRBD1 or TRBD2 (6 bases each). Trimming took 4 bases from V and 4 from J, leaving 18 bases between them. The CDR3 extends over 15 amino acids. In germline, CDR1 is SGHDT, CDR2 YYEEEE. Here the CDR3 DNA reads TGTGCCAGCAGCCCGGGGGCAGCCGCAGGGTACGAGCAGTACTTC. Encoded protein: CASSPGAAAGYEQYF.

This clonotype was recorded many times. The chain carries TRBV5-1 and TRBJ1-1, with D maybe TRBD1 (5 bases). CDR1 is SGHRS and CDR2 is YFSETQ in the germline V gene. CDR3 length: 15 residues. The ends were cut back, 0 bases at V and 1 base at J, with 10 bases in the middle. CDR3 sequence (DNA): TGCGCCAGCAGCTTGGCCAGGGATGGGAACACTGAAGCTTTCTTT. It yields the protein CASSLARDGNTEAFF.

The table lists this clonotype with many counts. The chain carries TRBV7-9 and TRBJ2-7; unclear D gene. The germline V and J ends were trimmed by 5 bases and 2 bases, with 13 bases remaining between them. CDR3 length equals 14 residues. The germline V gene has CDR1 SEHNR and CDR2 FQNEAQ (reference sequence). CDR3 in amino acids: CASSQDGLTYEQYF. CDR3 DNA: TGTGCCAGCAGCCAGGACGGGTTAACCTACGAGCAGTACTTC.

V and J are TRBV20-1 and TRBJ2-7, with TRBD1 matching 8 bases. CDR3 length: 14 amino acids. Germline V lookup: CDR1 DFQATT, CDR2 SNEGSKA (reference sequence). After removal of 3 bases from V and 7 bases from J, the junction contained 11 bases not matched to a gene. The CDR3 DNA sequence: TGCAGTGCTAGGCGCAGGGGGCGCTTAGGGGAGCAGTACTTC. As protein: CSARRRGRLGEQYF.

The J gene is TRBJ2-7, the V gene TRBV5-1; 7 nucleotides match TRBD2. The CDR3 runs to 14 residues. Per germline, CDR1 SGHRS and CDR2 YFSETQ. V lost 0 bases to trimming and J lost 7 bases; unmatched junction nucleotides: 7. CDR3 bases: TGCGCCAGCAGCTTGGATCCGACTAGCCGGGAGCAGTACTTC. Its translation is CASSLDPTSREQYF. The whole variable domain, remainder taken from reference TRBV5-1 and TRBJ2-7, is KAGVTQTPRYLIKTRGQQVTLSCSPISGHRSVSWYQQTPGQGLQFLFEYFSETQRNKGNFPGRFSGRQFSNSRSEMNVSTLELGDSALYLCASSLDPTSREQYFGPGTRLTVT.

This clonotype occurred many times. The V call is TRBV7-2, the J call TRBJ2-1; tentative D call: TRBD2 (5 bases). The germline V gene encodes CDR1 SGHTA and CDR2 FQGNSA. V was cut by 0 bases and J by 1 base, with 7 bases left in between. This CDR3 region has 15 residues. The CDR3 reads CASSLALASYNEQFF. The CDR3 region has the DNA TGTGCCAGCAGCTTAGCGCTAGCATCCTACAATGAGCAGTTCTTC.

This clonotype appeared a few times. The genes are TRBV30 and TRBJ1-1, with D unclear. V was trimmed by 3 bases and J by 4 bases, leaving 9 bases between them. This CDR3 is 12 amino acids long. Germline V lookup: CDR1 GTSNPN, CDR2 SVGIG (reference sequence). The CDR3 nucleotides are TGTGCCTGGAGGAAGGTGGCCACTGAAGCTTTCTTT. This gives the protein CAWRKVATEAFF. The variable domain in full, with the rest retrieved from reference TRBV30 and TRBJ1-1, is SQTIHQWPATLVQPVGSPLSLECTVEGTSNPNLYWYRQAAGRGLQLLFYSVGIGQISSEVPQNLSASRPQDRQFILSSKKLLLSDSGFYLCAWRKVATEAFFGQGTRLTVV.

This clonotype was detected ten times or more. The genes are TRBV27 and TRBJ2-3; D ambiguous. The length of the CDR3 is 14 residues. V was pared by 10 bases and J by 3 bases, with 17 bases between. Germline V gives CDR1 MNHEY, CDR2 SMNVEV (reference sequence). The CDR3 loop is CATRLWRTTDTQYF. In nucleotides, the CDR3 is TGTGCCACCAGACTTTGGAGAACGACAGATACGCAGTATTTT.

This clonotype was recorded at least ten times. The chain employs TRBV24-1 and TRBJ2-1, with 7 bases aligning to TRBD2. This CDR3 spans 16 amino acids. The V gene's germline CDR1 is KGHDR and CDR2 SFDVKD. After removal of 1 base from V and 6 bases from J, the junction contained 8 bases not matched to a gene. CDR3 sequence reads: CATSDLGAGLGNEQFF. The CDR3 coding sequence is TGTGCCACCAGTGATTTAGGAGCGGGACTTGGCAATGAGCAGTTCTTC.

J is TRBJ2-3 and V is TRBV6-1; 7 nucleotides align to TRBD2. V gave up 7 bases and J gave up 2 bases; unmatched junction bases: 6. CDR3 length: 14 amino acids. The germline gives CDR1 MNHNS, CDR2 SASEGT. The CDR3 DNA reads TGTGCCAGCACACAGCGGGGATCCACAGATACGCAGTATTTT. Its protein is CASTQRGSTDTQYF.

The rearrangement joins TRBV2 to TRBJ1-4; 7 bases match TRBD1. V gave up 3 bases and J gave up 7 bases; unmatched junction bases: 8. CDR1 and CDR2 from the germline V gene are SNHLY and FYNNEI. This CDR3 has 15 residues. CDR3 nucleotides: TGTGCCAGCAGTGACAGGCCAGGGGGAGCTGAAAAACTGTTTTTT. Translated, it gives CASSDRPGGAEKLFF.

In this sample, this clonotype turned up many times. The chain has TRBV5-1 and TRBJ2-5; TRBD2 might be the D (6 bases). CDR3 length: 15 residues. V dropped 7 bases and J dropped 5 bases, with 21 bases sitting between them. Per the germline V gene, CDR1 is SGHRS and CDR2 is YFSETQ. CDR3 amino acids: CASSDLMGTGETQYF. The CDR3 DNA is TGCGCCAGCTCGGACCTCATGGGGACTGGGGAGACCCAGTACTTC.

The count of this clonotype is one. This may stem from a read error, because a much larger clone lies one nucleotide away. The chain's CDR3 is CASSKGPGVTDTQYF. The CDR3 DNA is TGTGCCAGCAGCAAGGGACCGGGGGTGACAGATACGCAGTATTTT. The chain links TRBV7-9 to TRBJ2-3; tentative D call: TRBD2 (6 bases). V was clipped by 5 bases and J by 3 bases, with 15 bases between them. The CDR3 is made up of 15 amino acids. The germline V gene has CDR1 SEHNR and CDR2 FQNEAQ (reference sequence).

The table lists this clonotype with many counts. The gene calls are TRBV7-8 and TRBJ1-1, with 7 positions matching TRBD1. This CDR3 has 16 amino acids. Looked up from germline, CDR1 is SGHVS and CDR2 is FQNEAQ. V trimming: 1 base; J trimming: 5 bases; junction bases outside the gene matches: 10. As DNA, the CDR3 is TGTGCCAGCAGCTTAGTACCGACAGGGAGGGAGACTGAAGCTTTCTTT. Residues: CASSLVPTGRETEAFF.

The sample holds many counts of this clonotype. The rearrangement uses TRBV20-1 and TRBJ2-3; 8 bases are shared with TRBD2. Trimming removed 2 bases from V and 6 bases from J; junction bases left unmatched: 7. CDR1 DFQATT and CDR2 SNEGSKA come from the germline V gene (reference sequence). The CDR3 is made up of 14 amino acids. CDR3 loop: CSARKAGDRDTQYF. DNA of the CDR3: TGCAGTGCTAGAAAAGCGGGAGATAGGGATACGCAGTATTTT.

This clonotype was counted at least ten times. The chain combines TRBV4-2 with TRBJ2-7, with 7 bases matching TRBD2. The germline gives CDR1 LGHNA, CDR2 YNFKEQ. This CDR3 spans 15 amino acids. V trimming: 0 bases; J trimming: 1 base; junction bases outside the gene matches: 3. The CDR3 sequence is CASSQDTGGSYEQYF. The CDR3 DNA is TGTGCCAGCAGCCAAGACACGGGAGGATCCTACGAGCAGTACTTC.

This clonotype was seen many times. The chain combines TRBV3-1 with TRBJ2-1; 8 nucleotides line up with TRBD1. J lost 4 bases, V lost 4 bases, and 6 bases had no gene match. CDR1 LGHDT and CDR2 YNNKEL come from the germline V gene (reference sequence). This CDR3 region has 15 residues. CDR3 residues: CASSPPGTGYNEQFF. The CDR3 bases are TGTGCCAGCAGCCCTCCCGGGACAGGTTACAATGAGCAGTTCTTC.

This clonotype has just a few counts. The chain employs TRBV20-1 and TRBJ1-2; tentative D call: TRBD1 (6 bases). With 3 bases removed from V and 14 bases from J, the gap between germline ends came to 16 bases. The CDR3 runs to 11 residues. Germline CDR1 DFQATT, CDR2 SNEGSKA (reference sequence). The CDR3 DNA sequence: TGCAGTGCTAGGGTGACAGGCCCGTTGACCTTC. Protein product: CSARVTGPLTF.